The 11 T cell receptor beta chains listed next were all sequenced from one sample in a study of response to subunit inactivated influenza vaccine (dated by TCRdb to between 2018 and 2020). The library was obtained by RT-PCR. Sequencing took place on an Illumina HiSeq 2500. Starting from the raw public reads, TCRdb applied fastp trimming at Q25, assembled clones with MiXCR and retained in-frame beta chains. Every distinct CDR3 protein forms one entry, paired with its most common genes and DNA. In this sample the table shows around 710,000 distinct CDR3 sequences, approximately 13% of which occur a single time. 5.5% to 7% of the sample comes from the top ten. This specimen consisted of PBMCs from blood, obtained around two weeks before vaccination. The receptors stem from a man over 45 who received an inactivated influenza vaccine. Donor details come from another sample of the same person, matched by shared clones.

This clonotype was detected only once. The chain links TRBV29-1 to TRBJ2-5; 11 bases fit TRBD1. Germline V gene lookup returns CDR1 SQVTM and CDR2 ANQGSEA. J was trimmed by 4 bases and V by 4 bases; bases with no gene match: 2. The CDR3 has 13 amino acids. CDR3 DNA sequence: TGCAGCGTTGTGGACAGGGGGCGAGAGACCCAGTACTTC. It yields the protein CSVVDRGRETQYF.

This clonotype occurred many times. The J gene is TRBJ2-5, the V gene TRBV5-1; no reliable D call. V lost 0 bases and J 5 bases, leaving 8 bases between the germline ends. CDR1 is SGHRS, CDR2 YFSETQ, per germline. CDR3 length equals 13 residues. Here the CDR3 DNA reads TGCGCCAGCAGCTTGGCCAGCCGGGAGACCCAGTACTTC. As protein: CASSLASRETQYF.

This clonotype was found many times. The chain links TRBV7-9 to TRBJ2-7; D possibly corresponds to TRBD1 (6 bases). Trimming took off 6 bases at V and 8 bases at J, with 14 bases between the two ends. The CDR3 consists of 12 residues. CDR1 and CDR2 (germline): SEHNR, FQNEAQ (reference sequence). CDR3 in DNA: TGTGCCAGCAGATTGGACAGCCAACAGCAGTACTTC. Translating gives CASRLDSQQQYF.

This clonotype was found a few times. V gene TRBV24-1 combines with J gene TRBJ2-5; 7 bases map to TRBD2. V lost 5 bases and J lost 2; bases outside the gene matches: 13. This CDR3 spans 17 amino acids. Germline-derived CDR1 and CDR2 are KGHDR and SFDVKD. CDR3 nucleotides: TGTGCCACCAGTGGCCCTGGTCGCGGGGGAATTCAAGAGACCCAGTACTTC. It is translated as CATSGPGRGGIQETQYF.

The V and J genes are TRBV5-4 and TRBJ1-4, with a possible D match to TRBD1 (5 bases). Germline V gene sequence: CDR1 SGHNT, CDR2 YYREEE (reference sequence). The CDR3 totals 15 residues. V lost 4 bases and J lost 7, with 17 bases in between. The CDR3 nucleotides read TGTGCCAGCAGCGTGAAGGGGCGGCAGGGTGAAAAACTGTTTTTT. It translates to CASSVKGRQGEKLFF.

This chain links TRBV19 with TRBJ1-2; TRBD1 agrees at 7 bases. Germline V gives CDR1 LNHDA, CDR2 SQIVND (reference sequence). This CDR3 spans 15 amino acids. The junction had 14 bases not matched to a gene; V was cut back by 6 bases and J by 7 bases. The CDR3 is CASSLSTGRSSGYTF. The CDR3 DNA reads TGTGCCAGTAGCCTCTCGACAGGGAGGTCTTCTGGCTACACCTTC.

This clonotype was seen only a few times. The chain uses TRBV11-2 and TRBJ2-1; 8 bases agree with TRBD1. V dropped 5 bases and J dropped 0; count of bases not matched to a gene: 12. This CDR3 comprises 18 residues. CDR1 and CDR2 (germline): SGHAT, FQNNGV. The CDR3 bases are TGTGCCAGCAGCCCTGGCCAGGGGGCACCCAGCTCCTACAATGAGCAGTTCTTC. Translating gives CASSPGQGAPSSYNEQFF.

V usage is TRBV28 and J usage is TRBJ2-5; 9 bases map to TRBD1. The CDR3 runs to 14 residues. In germline, CDR1 is MDHEN, CDR2 SYDVKM. J gave up 5 bases and V 6 bases, and 7 bases lay outside the gene matches. The CDR3 is CASRGTGLPETQYF. The CDR3 DNA reads TGTGCCAGCAGGGGGACAGGGCTGCCGGAGACCCAGTACTTC.

In this sample, this clonotype turned up once. J is TRBJ2-3 and V is TRBV4-3; 7 bases match TRBD1. After removal of 4 bases from V and 2 bases from J, the junction contained 6 bases not matched to a gene. In germline, CDR1 is LGHNA, CDR2 YSLEER. This CDR3 is 15 amino acids long. In nucleotides, the CDR3 is TGCGCCAGCAGCCGAGGGGGCCGCACCACAGATACGCAGTATTTT. This translates into CASSRGGRTTDTQYF.

The V and J genes are TRBV5-1 and TRBJ1-2; possibly TRBD1 for D (5 bases). Trimming removed 4 bases from V and 4 bases from J, with 11 bases in between. The length of the CDR3 is 13 residues. The germline V gene encodes CDR1 SGHRS and CDR2 YFSETQ. CDR3 amino acids: CASSADTGYGYTF. The DNA for the CDR3 is TGCGCCAGCAGCGCGGACACTGGCTATGGCTACACCTTC. Together with reference TRBV5-1 and TRBJ1-2, the CDR3 gives the full variable domain: KAGVTQTPRYLIKTRGQQVTLSCSPISGHRSVSWYQQTPGQGLQFLFEYFSETQRNKGNFPGRFSGRQFSNSRSEMNVSTLELGDSALYLCASSADTGYGYTFGSGTRLTVV.

The table lists this clonotype with a few counts. The rearrangement uses TRBV12-5 and TRBJ1-2, with TRBD1 as a possible D gene (5 bases). Trimming pared 6 bases from V and 3 bases from J, leaving 14 bases between. Germline lookup yields CDR1 LGHNT and CDR2 FRNRAP. The CDR3 runs 14 residues. The CDR3, as DNA: TGTGCTAGTGGGCCTCCGCAGGGATACTATGGCTACACCTTC. This codes for CASGPPQGYYGYTF.